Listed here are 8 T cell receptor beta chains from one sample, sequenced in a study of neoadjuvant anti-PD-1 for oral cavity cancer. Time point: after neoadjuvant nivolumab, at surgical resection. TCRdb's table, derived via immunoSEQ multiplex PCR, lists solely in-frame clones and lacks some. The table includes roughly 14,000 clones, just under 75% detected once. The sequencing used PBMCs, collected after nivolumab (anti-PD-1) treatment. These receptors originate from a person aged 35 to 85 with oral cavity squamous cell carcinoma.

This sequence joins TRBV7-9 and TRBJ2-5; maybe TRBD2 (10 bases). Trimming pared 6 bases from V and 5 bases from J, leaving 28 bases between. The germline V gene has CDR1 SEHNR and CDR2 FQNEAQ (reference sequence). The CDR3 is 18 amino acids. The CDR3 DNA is TGTGCCAGCAGTGGACAGGGGCTTAGCGGGAGGAGAAAGGAGACCCAGTACTTC. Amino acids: CASSGQGLSGRRKETQYF.

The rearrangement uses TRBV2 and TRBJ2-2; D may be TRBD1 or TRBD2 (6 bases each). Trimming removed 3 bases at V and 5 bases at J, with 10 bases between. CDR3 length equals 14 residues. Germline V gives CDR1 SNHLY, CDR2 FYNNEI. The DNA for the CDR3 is TGTGCCAGCAGTGAGTGGGGGGCAACCGGGGAGCTGTTTTTT. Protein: CASSEWGATGELFF.

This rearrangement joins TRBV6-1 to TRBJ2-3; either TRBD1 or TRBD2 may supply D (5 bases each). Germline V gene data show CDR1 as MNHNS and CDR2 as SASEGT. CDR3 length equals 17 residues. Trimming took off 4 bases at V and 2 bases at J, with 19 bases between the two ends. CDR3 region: CASSATPGRGLTDTQYF. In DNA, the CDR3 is TGTGCCAGCAGTGCAACCCCGGGACGGGGTCTCACAGATACGCAGTATTTT.

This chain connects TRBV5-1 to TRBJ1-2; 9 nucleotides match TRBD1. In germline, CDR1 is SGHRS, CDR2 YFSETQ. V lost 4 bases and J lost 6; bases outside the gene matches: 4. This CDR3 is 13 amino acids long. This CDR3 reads CASSPRTGDGYTF. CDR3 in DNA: TGCGCCAGCAGCCCTCGGACAGGGGATGGCTACACCTTC.

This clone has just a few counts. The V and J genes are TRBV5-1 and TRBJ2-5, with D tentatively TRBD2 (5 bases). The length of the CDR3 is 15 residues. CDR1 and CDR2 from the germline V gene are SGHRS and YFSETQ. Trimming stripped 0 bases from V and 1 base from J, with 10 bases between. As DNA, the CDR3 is TGCGCCAGCAGCTTGGTTACGGGAACCCAAGAGACCCAGTACTTC. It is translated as CASSLVTGTQETQYF.

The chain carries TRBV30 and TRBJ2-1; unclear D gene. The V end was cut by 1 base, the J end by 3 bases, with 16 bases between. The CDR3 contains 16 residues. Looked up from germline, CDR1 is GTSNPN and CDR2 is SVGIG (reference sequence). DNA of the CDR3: TGTGCCTGGAGTGCCGTCTTCGCGGCTAGCTACAATGAGCAGTTCTTC. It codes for CAWSAVFAASYNEQFF.

As DNA, the CDR3 is TGTGCCAGTGGGTACGACAGGGCTAGCACAGATACGCAGTATTTT. Its protein is CASGYDRASTDTQYF. The genes are TRBV19 and TRBJ2-3; 7 nucleotides match TRBD1. Germline assignment: CDR1 LNHDA and CDR2 SQIVND (reference sequence). The length of the CDR3 is 15 residues. V was pared by 8 bases and J by 0 bases, with 8 bases of the junction left unmatched.

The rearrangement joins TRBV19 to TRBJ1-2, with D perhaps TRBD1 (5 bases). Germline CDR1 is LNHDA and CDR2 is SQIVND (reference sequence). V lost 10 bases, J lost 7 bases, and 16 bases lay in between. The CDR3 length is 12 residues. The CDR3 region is CATRPGPLGYTF. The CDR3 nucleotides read TGTGCCACTAGGCCAGGGCCCCTTGGCTACACCTTC.